The 27 T cell receptor beta chains presented below share a single source sample, sequenced in a study of CD8+CD57+ T cells in acquired aplastic anemia. Genomic DNA served as template for TCR beta VDJ and CDR3 profiling. TCRdb reprocessed the reads via MiXCR and lists one record per CDR3 protein. The table lists a few hundred thousand distinct CDR3 sequences, roughly 35% of them singletons. The source material was sorted CD4+, CD8+, or CD8+CD57+ T cells (not recorded which) from PBMCs. These receptors were obtained from a human donor in good health, serving as a control.

This clonotype showed up many times. The J gene is TRBJ2-2, the V gene TRBV29-1; possible D gene TRBD1, 5 bases. V was shortened by 4 bases and J by 6 bases, with 12 bases between the two germline ends. CDR3 length: 13 residues. Germline CDR1 is SQVTM and CDR2 is ANQGSEA. CDR3: CSVGQGDAGELFF. CDR3 DNA: TGCAGCGTTGGGCAGGGTGACGCCGGGGAGCTGTTTTTT.

This clonotype was counted many times. The chain links TRBV20-1 to TRBJ2-5; 9 bases fit TRBD1. The CDR3 runs to 13 residues. The V gene's germline CDR1 is DFQATT and CDR2 SNEGSKA (reference sequence). V was clipped by 4 bases and J by 3 bases; unmatched bases: 3. This CDR3 is CSAKTGGEETQYF. The CDR3 nucleotides read TGCAGTGCTAAGACAGGGGGGGAAGAGACCCAGTACTTC.

There are many counts of this clonotype. The CDR3 here is CASSRGLAQQGIVEMNTEAFF. CDR3 sequence (DNA): TGTGCCAGCAGTAGGGGTCTAGCTCAACAGGGGATCGTGGAGATGAACACTGAAGCTTTCTTT. The chain recombines TRBV25-1 with TRBJ1-1, with TRBD1 matching 7 bases. Unmatched junction bases numbered 24, after V lost 5 bases and J lost 0 bases. The CDR3 contains 21 residues. Germline CDR1 is MGHDK and CDR2 is SYGVNS. Together with reference TRBV25-1 and TRBJ1-1, the CDR3 gives the full variable domain: EADIYQTPRYLVIGTGKKITLECSQTMGHDKMYWYQQDPGMELHLIHYSYGVNSTEKGDLSSESTVSRIRTEHFPLTLESARPSHTSQYLCASSRGLAQQGIVEMNTEAFFGQGTRLTVV.

The V and J genes are TRBV18 and TRBJ2-3, with D possibly being TRBD1 (7 bases). The germline gives CDR1 KGHSH, CDR2 LQKENI. V was pared by 8 bases and J by 2 bases, with 11 bases between. This CDR3 contains 13 residues. CDR3 sequence: CASAGQITDTQYF. The CDR3 bases are TGTGCCAGCGCGGGACAGATCACAGATACGCAGTATTTT. The whole variable domain, remainder taken from reference TRBV18 and TRBJ2-3, is NAGVMQNPRHLVRRRGQEARLRCSPMKGHSHVYWYRQLPEEGLKFMVYLQKENIIDESGMPKERFSAEFPKEGPSILRIQQVVRGDSAAYFCASAGQITDTQYFGPGTRLTVL.

This clonotype appeared many times. The CDR3 bases are TGCAGTGCTAGAGAGGACAGGGGATCACCCCTCCACTTT. Its protein is CSAREDRGSPLHF. This chain uses TRBV20-1 with TRBJ1-6; TRBD1 matches at 9 bases. The V segment lost 0 bases and the J segment 10 bases; nucleotides outside the gene matches: 1. The CDR3 is 13 residues long. From germline, CDR1 is DFQATT and CDR2 SNEGSKA (reference sequence).

This clonotype was recorded at least ten times. CDR3 amino acids: CASSPRDDSYEQYF. DNA for the CDR3: TGTGCCAGCAGCCCCCGGGACGACTCCTACGAGCAGTACTTC. V and J are TRBV7-7 and TRBJ2-7; perhaps D is TRBD1 or TRBD2 (5 bases each). V was trimmed by 5 bases and J by 0 bases, leaving 11 bases between them. The CDR3 runs to 14 residues. Germline V gene data show CDR1 as SSHAT and CDR2 as FNYEAQ (reference sequence).

The J gene is TRBJ2-5, the V gene TRBV7-9, with 9 bases fitting TRBD2. This CDR3 is built from 18 residues. V dropped 7 bases and J dropped 2; count of bases not matched to a gene: 17. Germline V lookup: CDR1 SEHNR, CDR2 FQNEAQ (reference sequence). CDR3 region: CASTLGRGLAGAQETQYF. The DNA of the CDR3 is TGTGCCAGCACCCTAGGAAGGGGGTTAGCGGGGGCGCAAGAGACCCAGTACTTC. Complete variable domain (other parts from reference TRBV7-9 and TRBJ2-5): DTGVSQNPRHKITKRGQNVTFRCDPISEHNRLYWYRQTLGQGPEFLTYFQNEAQLEKSRLLSDRFSAERPKGSFSTLEIQRTEQGDSAMYLCASTLGRGLAGAQETQYFGPGTRLLVL.

This clonotype has at least ten counts. The rearrangement uses TRBV19 and TRBJ1-1, with D possibly TRBD1 on 6 matching bases. The germline V gene has CDR1 LNHDA and CDR2 SQIVND (reference sequence). The CDR3 runs 13 residues. The V gene lost 5 bases and the J gene lost 6 bases, with 13 bases spanning the gap. The CDR3 nucleotides are TGTGCCAGTAGTCTTGGGGCAGGGGCTGAAGCTTTCTTT. Amino acids: CASSLGAGAEAFF.

The J gene is TRBJ2-5, the V gene TRBV10-3; 9 nucleotides match TRBD2. Germline loops: CDR1 ENHRY, CDR2 SYGVKD. The CDR3 totals 14 residues. V lost 2 bases, J lost 5 bases, and 3 bases stayed unmatched. CDR3 amino acids: CAISELAGRETQYF. Here the CDR3 DNA reads TGTGCCATCAGTGAGCTAGCGGGGCGGGAGACCCAGTACTTC.

The chain recombines TRBV9 with TRBJ1-2, with a weak D call TRBD1 (5 bases). Germline CDR1 reads SGDLS; CDR2 reads YYNGEE. V was cut by 4 bases and J by 7 bases, with 23 bases left in between. The CDR3 covers 16 residues. The CDR3 nucleotides are TGTGCCAGCAGCCAAGACCGGTGGGGGGATGACTCTGGCTACACCTTC. It specifies CASSQDRWGDDSGYTF.

This clonotype was counted only a few times. At one of its ends the junction is not consistent with the germline gene, which may arise from a read error. This chain links TRBV12-3 or TRBV12-4 with TRBJ1-1; D unclear. The CDR3 runs 13 residues. This chain's CDR3 is CACSFVGGTEAFF. As DNA, the CDR3 is TGTGCCTGCAGTTTTGTAGGAGGCACTGAAGCTTTCTTT.

For this clonotype: A much larger clone differs by one base, so this may be a read error. The V and J genes are TRBV6-1 and TRBJ1-2; D gene uncertain. The V end lost 7 bases, the J end lost 8 bases, and 17 bases lay between the germline ends. Germline assignment: CDR1 MNHNS and CDR2 SASEGT. The CDR3 has 13 residues. The CDR3 protein is CASTGIGISGYTF. CDR3 nucleotide sequence: TGTGCCAGCACCGGAATAGGGATTAGCGGCTACACCTTC.

This clonotype has at least ten counts. The chain recombines TRBV20-1 with TRBJ1-2; no definite D call. V lost 1 base and J 11 bases, leaving 17 bases between the germline ends. The germline CDR1 and CDR2 sequences are DFQATT and SNEGSKA (reference sequence). The length of the CDR3 is 13 residues. The CDR3 bases are TGCAGTGCTAGAGCCGGAACAGCGGTCGGGTACACCTTC. This translates into CSARAGTAVGYTF.

The chain carries TRBV4-1 and TRBJ1-2; no reliable D call. V gave up 7 bases and J gave up 3 bases, with 18 bases separating them. CDR1 is MGHRA and CDR2 is YSYEKL in the germline V gene. The CDR3 contains 15 residues. The CDR3 sequence is CASTHPTRGDYGYTF. The CDR3 DNA sequence: TGCGCCAGCACACATCCAACCCGGGGAGACTATGGCTACACCTTC.

This clonotype was seen at least ten times. The chain is built from TRBV19 and TRBJ1-1, with TRBD1 matching 9 bases. V lost 5 bases, J lost 10 bases, and 17 bases stayed unmatched. Germline V gene data show CDR1 as LNHDA and CDR2 as SQIVND (reference sequence). The CDR3 extends over 16 amino acids. The CDR3 DNA is TGTGCCAGTAGTCCTAAGGGACAGGGCGGATTGGTTGGAGCTTTCTTT. The encoded protein is CASSPKGQGGLVGAFF.

This clonotype has a handful of counts. This chain links TRBV5-1 with TRBJ2-2; 9 positions agree with TRBD1. The length of the CDR3 is 16 residues. Germline V gene sequence: CDR1 SGHRS, CDR2 YFSETQ. The J segment lost 2 bases and the V segment lost 2 bases, leaving 4 bases of the junction unmatched. CDR3 loop: CASSFMGQGNTGELFF. CDR3 in DNA: TGCGCCAGCAGCTTCATGGGACAGGGAAACACCGGGGAGCTGTTTTTT.

This clonotype came up a few times. The CDR3: CASSSDPRWDEKLFF. In nucleotides, the CDR3 is TGCGCCAGCAGCTCAGATCCAAGGTGGGATGAAAAACTGTTTTTT. This chain links TRBV5-1 with TRBJ1-4; no definite D call. This CDR3 has 15 amino acids. The germline V gene has CDR1 SGHRS and CDR2 YFSETQ. The ends were cut back, 3 bases at V and 6 bases at J, with 15 bases in the middle. Looking up the rest from reference TRBV5-1 and TRBJ1-4 gives the full variable domain: KAGVTQTPRYLIKTRGQQVTLSCSPISGHRSVSWYQQTPGQGLQFLFEYFSETQRNKGNFPGRFSGRQFSNSRSEMNVSTLELGDSALYLCASSSDPRWDEKLFFGSGTQLSVL.

This clonotype was counted many times. This chain uses TRBV2 with TRBJ2-1; D call uncertain. The CDR3 has 14 amino acids. Germline CDR1 SNHLY, CDR2 FYNNEI. Between the trimmed V and J ends, which lost 6 bases and 4 bases, there was a span of 13 bases. CDR3 nucleotides: TGTGCCAGCAGAGGATTTGGGATTTACAATGAGCAGTTCTTC. Protein sequence: CASRGFGIYNEQFF. Based on the CDR3 plus reference TRBV2 and TRBJ2-1, the full variable domain is EPEVTQTPSHQVTQMGQEVILRCVPISNHLYFYWYRQILGQKVEFLVSFYNNEISEKSEIFDDQFSVERPDGSNFTLKIRSTKLEDSAMYFCASRGFGIYNEQFFGPGTRLTVL.

This clonotype was seen more than once but under ten times. This could be a read error, since a much larger clone is one nucleotide away. In DNA form, the CDR3 reads TGCGCCAGCAGGATTACGTACAGCCTTAATTCACCCCTCCACTTT. It codes for CASRITYSLNSPLHF. The chain combines TRBV5-1 with TRBJ1-6; D is uncertain. This CDR3 spans 15 amino acids. The V gene lost 5 bases and the J gene lost 6 bases, with 15 bases spanning the gap. Germline V gene data show CDR1 as SGHRS and CDR2 as YFSETQ.

This clonotype was counted between two and nine times. The V call is TRBV30, the J call TRBJ2-5; D is uncertain. Germline V gene data show CDR1 as GTSNPN and CDR2 as SVGIG (reference sequence). The CDR3 loop spans 11 amino acids. V lost 2 bases to trimming and J lost 4 bases, with 5 bases between them. The CDR3 loop reads CAWSPAETQYF. CDR3 nucleotide sequence: TGTGCCTGGAGTCCCGCAGAGACCCAGTACTTC.

This clonotype was seen only a few times. A much larger clone is a single base away; this may be a read error. The chain has TRBV2 and TRBJ2-7; 7 nucleotides match TRBD1. Per the germline V gene, CDR1 is SNHLY and CDR2 is FYNNEI. The CDR3 is 15 residues long. The CDR3 here is CASKKQGGTSCEQYF. Here the CDR3 DNA reads TGTGCCAGCAAAAAACAAGGGGGCACCTCCTGCGAGCAGTACTTC.

This clonotype appeared many times. J is TRBJ1-1 and V is TRBV20-1; D is possibly TRBD1 (5 bases). There are 15 residues in the CDR3. Germline CDR1 is DFQATT and CDR2 is SNEGSKA (reference sequence). The ends were cut back, 3 bases at V and 1 base at J, with 15 bases in the middle. CDR3 sequence reads: CSARAPKQGNTEAFF. The CDR3 bases are TGCAGTGCTAGGGCCCCCAAGCAGGGGAACACTGAAGCTTTCTTT.

With respect to this clonotype: As the CDR3 is not closed by the conserved phenylalanine or tryptophan, this likely results from a read error. The J gene is TRBJ2-7, the V gene TRBV15; D might be TRBD2 (6 bases). This CDR3 is 15 amino acids long. Germline values: CDR1 LNHNV, CDR2 YYDKDF (reference sequence). The CDR3 region is CATGRELGGNTEQYL. The CDR3 nucleotides are TGTGCCACCGGCAGGGAACTGGGGGGAAACACCGAGCAGTACCTC.

This clonotype was observed a few times. The V and J genes are TRBV11-2 and TRBJ2-7; 9 bases fit TRBD2. Germline V gene sequence: CDR1 SGHAT, CDR2 FQNNGV. The CDR3 consists of 17 residues. The trim removed 5 bases at V and 5 bases at J, leaving 16 bases unmatched. CDR3 region: CASSPRRVGLASNEQYF. In DNA form, the CDR3 reads TGTGCCAGCAGCCCTAGGAGGGTGGGACTAGCATCGAACGAGCAGTACTTC.

This rearrangement joins TRBV10-3 to TRBJ1-2, with a tentative D call TRBD1 (6 bases). The V gene lost 6 bases and the J gene lost 9 bases, with 17 bases spanning the gap. The CDR3 has 13 residues. CDR1 ENHRY and CDR2 SYGVKD come from the germline V gene. The CDR3 region has the DNA TGTGCCATCAGCGAAACAGGGTCGAGTAGCTACACCTTC. Protein: CAISETGSSSYTF.

This clonotype was recorded many times. The chain is built from TRBV20-1 and TRBJ2-3; D is perhaps TRBD1 (6 bases). The germline V gene has CDR1 DFQATT and CDR2 SNEGSKA (reference sequence). The CDR3 totals 15 residues. Between the trimmed V and J ends, which lost 4 bases and 6 bases, there was a span of 20 bases. CDR3 bases: TGCAGTGCTATTAACAGGGCTAGACTCTCTGATACGCAGTATTTT. Translating it yields CSAINRARLSDTQYF.

This clonotype has ten or more counts. The chain carries TRBV20-1 and TRBJ1-2, with TRBD1 matching over 10 bases. V lost 2 bases and J lost 8; bases outside the gene matches: 11. The CDR3 spans 15 residues. Germline assignment: CDR1 DFQATT and CDR2 SNEGSKA (reference sequence). The CDR3 protein is CSARLTETGGAGYTF. CDR3 coding DNA: TGCAGTGCTAGACTAACCGAGACAGGGGGCGCAGGCTACACCTTC.